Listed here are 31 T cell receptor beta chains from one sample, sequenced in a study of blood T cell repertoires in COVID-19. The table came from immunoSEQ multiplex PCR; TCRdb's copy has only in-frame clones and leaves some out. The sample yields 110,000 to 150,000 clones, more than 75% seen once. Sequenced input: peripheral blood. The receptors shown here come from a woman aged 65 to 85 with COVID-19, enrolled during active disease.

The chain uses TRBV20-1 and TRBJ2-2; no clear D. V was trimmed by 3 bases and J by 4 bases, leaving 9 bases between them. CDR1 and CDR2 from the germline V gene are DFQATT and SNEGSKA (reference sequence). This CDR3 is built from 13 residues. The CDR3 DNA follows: TGCAGTGCTAGTAGGAGTCCCACCGGGGAGCTGTTTTTT. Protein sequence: CSASRSPTGELFF.

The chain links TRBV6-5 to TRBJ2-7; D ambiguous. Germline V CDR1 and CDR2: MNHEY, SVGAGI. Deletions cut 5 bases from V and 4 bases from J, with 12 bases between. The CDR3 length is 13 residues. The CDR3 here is CASSIPGRYEQYF. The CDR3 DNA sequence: TGTGCCAGCAGTATCCCGGGTAGATACGAGCAGTACTTC.

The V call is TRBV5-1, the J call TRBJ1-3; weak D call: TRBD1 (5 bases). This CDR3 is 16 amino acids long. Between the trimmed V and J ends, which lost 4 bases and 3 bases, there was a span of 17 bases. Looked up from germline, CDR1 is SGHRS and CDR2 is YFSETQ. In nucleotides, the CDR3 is TGCGCCAGCAGCGAAAATGGGGCGAAACTTGGAAACACCATATATTTT. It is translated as CASSENGAKLGNTIYF.

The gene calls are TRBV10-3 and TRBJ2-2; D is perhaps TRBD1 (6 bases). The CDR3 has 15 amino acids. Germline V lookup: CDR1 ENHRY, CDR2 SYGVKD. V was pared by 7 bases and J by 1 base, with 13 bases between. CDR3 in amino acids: CAINGQGMNTGELFF. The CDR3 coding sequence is TGTGCCATCAATGGGCAGGGGATGAACACCGGGGAGCTGTTTTTT.

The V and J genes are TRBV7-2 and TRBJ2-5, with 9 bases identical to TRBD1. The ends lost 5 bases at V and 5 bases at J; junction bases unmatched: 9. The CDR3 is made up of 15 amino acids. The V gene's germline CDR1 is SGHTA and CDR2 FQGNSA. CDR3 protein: CASSRGTGIRETQYF. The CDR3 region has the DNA TGTGCCAGCAGCCGCGGGACAGGGATCCGGGAGACCCAGTACTTC.

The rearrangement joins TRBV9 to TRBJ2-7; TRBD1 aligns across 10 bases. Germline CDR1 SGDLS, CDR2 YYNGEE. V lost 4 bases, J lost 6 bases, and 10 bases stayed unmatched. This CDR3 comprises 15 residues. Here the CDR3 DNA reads TGTGCCAGCAGCCCCCGACAGGGGGCAGCCGGCGAGCAGTACTTC. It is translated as CASSPRQGAAGEQYF.

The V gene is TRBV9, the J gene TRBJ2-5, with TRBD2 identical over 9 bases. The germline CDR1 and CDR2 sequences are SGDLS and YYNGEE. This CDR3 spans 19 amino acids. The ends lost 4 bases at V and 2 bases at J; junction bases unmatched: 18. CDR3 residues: CASSRSMQGLRGGQETQYF. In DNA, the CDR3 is TGTGCCAGCAGCCGAAGTATGCAGGGTTTGCGGGGGGGACAAGAGACCCAGTACTTC. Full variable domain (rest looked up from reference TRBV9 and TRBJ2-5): DSGVTQTPKHLITATGQRVTLRCSPRSGDLSVYWYQQSLDQGLQFLIQYYNGEERAKGNILERFSAQQFPDLHSELNLSSLELGDSALYFCASSRSMQGLRGGQETQYFGPGTRLLVL.

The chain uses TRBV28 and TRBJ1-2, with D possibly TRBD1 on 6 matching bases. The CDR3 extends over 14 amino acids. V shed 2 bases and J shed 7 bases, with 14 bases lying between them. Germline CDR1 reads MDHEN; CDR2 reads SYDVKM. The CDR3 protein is CASSLGQGRGGYTF. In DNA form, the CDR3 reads TGTGCCAGCAGTTTAGGGCAGGGGAGGGGTGGCTACACCTTC.

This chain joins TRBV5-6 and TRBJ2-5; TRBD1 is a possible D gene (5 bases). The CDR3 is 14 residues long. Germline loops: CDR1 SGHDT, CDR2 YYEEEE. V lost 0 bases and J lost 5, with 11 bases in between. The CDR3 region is CASSLGGASETQYF. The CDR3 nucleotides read TGTGCCAGCAGCTTGGGTGGGGCTTCTGAGACCCAGTACTTC.

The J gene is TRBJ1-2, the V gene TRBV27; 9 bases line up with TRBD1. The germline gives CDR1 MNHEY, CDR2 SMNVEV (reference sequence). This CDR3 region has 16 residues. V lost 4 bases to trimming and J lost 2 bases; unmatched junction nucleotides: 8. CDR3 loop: CASSSLYRGRNYGYTF. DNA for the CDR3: TGTGCCAGCAGTTCCCTCTACAGGGGGCGAAACTATGGCTACACCTTC.

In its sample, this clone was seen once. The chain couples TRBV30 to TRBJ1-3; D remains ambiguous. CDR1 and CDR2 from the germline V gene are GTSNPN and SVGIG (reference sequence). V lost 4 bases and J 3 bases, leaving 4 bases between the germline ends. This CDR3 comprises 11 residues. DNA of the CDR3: TGTGCCTGGACGGTTGGAAACACCATATATTTT. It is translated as CAWTVGNTIYF.

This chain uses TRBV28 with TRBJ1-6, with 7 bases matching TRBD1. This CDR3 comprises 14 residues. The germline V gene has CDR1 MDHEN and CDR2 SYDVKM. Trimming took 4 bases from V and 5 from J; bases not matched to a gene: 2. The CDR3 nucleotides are TGTGCCAGCAGTTGGACAGGAGATAATTCACCCCTCCACTTT. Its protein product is CASSWTGDNSPLHF.

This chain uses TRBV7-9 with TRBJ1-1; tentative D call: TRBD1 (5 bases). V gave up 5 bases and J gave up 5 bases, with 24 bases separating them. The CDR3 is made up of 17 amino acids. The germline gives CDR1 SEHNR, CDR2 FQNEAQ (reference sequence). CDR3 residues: CASSPIGAGSRWTEAFF. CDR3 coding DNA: TGTGCCAGCAGCCCAATCGGGGCGGGGAGTCGGTGGACTGAAGCTTTCTTT. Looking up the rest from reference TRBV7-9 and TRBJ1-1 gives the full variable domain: DTGVSQNPRHKITKRGQNVTFRCDPISEHNRLYWYRQTLGQGPEFLTYFQNEAQLEKSRLLSDRFSAERPKGSFSTLEIQRTEQGDSAMYLCASSPIGAGSRWTEAFFGQGTRLTVV.

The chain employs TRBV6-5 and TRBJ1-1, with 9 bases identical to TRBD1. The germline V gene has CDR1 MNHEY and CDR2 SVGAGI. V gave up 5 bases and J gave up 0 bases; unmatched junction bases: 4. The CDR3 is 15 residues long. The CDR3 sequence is CASSRRTGVNTEAFF. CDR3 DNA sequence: TGTGCCAGCAGTAGACGGACAGGGGTGAACACTGAAGCTTTCTTT.

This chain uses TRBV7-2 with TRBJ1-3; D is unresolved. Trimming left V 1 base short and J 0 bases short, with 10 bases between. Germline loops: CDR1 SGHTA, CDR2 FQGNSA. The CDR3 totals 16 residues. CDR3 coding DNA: TGTGCCAGCAGCTTAGGTGGGCGCCTCTCTGGAAACACCATATATTTT. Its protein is CASSLGGRLSGNTIYF.

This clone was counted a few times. CDR3 loop: CASSLEGREGNEQFF. The CDR3 DNA follows: TGTGCCAGCAGCTTAGAGGGCCGGGAGGGCAATGAGCAGTTCTTC. The J gene is TRBJ2-1, the V gene TRBV7-6; 8 bases are shared with TRBD2. Germline V gene lookup returns CDR1 SGHVS and CDR2 FNYEAQ. The length of the CDR3 is 15 residues. J lost 6 bases, V lost 1 base, and 5 bases had no gene match.

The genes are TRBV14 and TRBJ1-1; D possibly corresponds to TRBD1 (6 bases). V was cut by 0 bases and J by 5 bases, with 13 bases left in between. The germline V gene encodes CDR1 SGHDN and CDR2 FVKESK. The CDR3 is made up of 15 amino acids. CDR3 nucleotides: TGTGCCAGCAGCCAAGACCCACAGGGAAAGACTGAAGCTTTCTTT. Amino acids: CASSQDPQGKTEAFF.

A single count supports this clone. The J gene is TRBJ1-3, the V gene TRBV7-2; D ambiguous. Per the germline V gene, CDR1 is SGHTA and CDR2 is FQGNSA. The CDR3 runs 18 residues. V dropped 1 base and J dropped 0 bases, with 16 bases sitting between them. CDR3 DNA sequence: TGTGCCAGCAGCTTAGTCGCAGCGGCCCTGGACTCTGGAAACACCATATATTTT. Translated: CASSLVAAALDSGNTIYF.

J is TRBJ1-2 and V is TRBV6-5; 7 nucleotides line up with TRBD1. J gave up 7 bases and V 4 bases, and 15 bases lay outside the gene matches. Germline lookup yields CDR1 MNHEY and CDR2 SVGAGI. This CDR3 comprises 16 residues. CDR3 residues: CASSSTGAPAVGGYTF. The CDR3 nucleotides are TGTGCCAGCAGTTCCACAGGGGCCCCAGCGGTGGGTGGCTACACCTTC.

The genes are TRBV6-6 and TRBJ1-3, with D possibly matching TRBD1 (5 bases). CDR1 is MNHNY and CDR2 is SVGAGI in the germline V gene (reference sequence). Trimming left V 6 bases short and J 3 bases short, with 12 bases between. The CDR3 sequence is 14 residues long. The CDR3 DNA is TGTGCCAGCAGCCACATCAGGGATGGAAACACCATATATTTT. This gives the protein CASSHIRDGNTIYF.

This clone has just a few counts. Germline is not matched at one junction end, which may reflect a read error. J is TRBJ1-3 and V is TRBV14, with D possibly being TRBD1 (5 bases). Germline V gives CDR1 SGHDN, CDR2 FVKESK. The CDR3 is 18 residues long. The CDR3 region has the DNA TGTGCCAGCAGCAAAGATGGCCTAAAGGGGTCTGCTGGAAACACCATATATTTT. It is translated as CASSKDGLKGSAGNTIYF.

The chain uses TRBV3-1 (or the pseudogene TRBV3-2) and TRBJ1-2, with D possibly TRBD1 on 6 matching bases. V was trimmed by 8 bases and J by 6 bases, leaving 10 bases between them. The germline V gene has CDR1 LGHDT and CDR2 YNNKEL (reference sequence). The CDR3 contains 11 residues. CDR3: CASGQGNGYTF. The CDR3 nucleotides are TGTGCCAGCGGTCAGGGGAATGGCTACACCTTC.

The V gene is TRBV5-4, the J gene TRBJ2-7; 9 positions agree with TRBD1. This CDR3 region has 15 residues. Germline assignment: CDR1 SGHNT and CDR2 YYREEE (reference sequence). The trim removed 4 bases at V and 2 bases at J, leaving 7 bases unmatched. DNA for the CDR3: TGTGCCAGCAGCGCTACAGGGGGCAAGACCTACGAGCAGTACTTC. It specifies CASSATGGKTYEQYF.

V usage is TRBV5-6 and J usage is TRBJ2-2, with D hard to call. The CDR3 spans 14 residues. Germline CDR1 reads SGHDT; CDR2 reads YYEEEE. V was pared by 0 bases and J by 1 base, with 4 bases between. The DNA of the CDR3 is TGTGCCAGCAGCTTGGGACTGAACACCGGGGAGCTGTTTTTT. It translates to CASSLGLNTGELFF. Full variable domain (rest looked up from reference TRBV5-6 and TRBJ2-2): DAGVTQSPTHLIKTRGQQVTLRCSPKSGHDTVSWYQQALGQGPQFIFQYYEEEERQRGNFPDRFSGHQFPNYSSELNVNALLLGDSALYLCASSLGLNTGELFFGEGSRLTVL.

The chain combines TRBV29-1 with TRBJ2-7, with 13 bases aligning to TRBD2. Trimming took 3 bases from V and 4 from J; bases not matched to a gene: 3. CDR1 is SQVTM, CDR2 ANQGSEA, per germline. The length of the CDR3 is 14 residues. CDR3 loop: CSVEGLAGRYEQYF. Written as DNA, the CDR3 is TGCAGCGTTGAGGGACTAGCGGGGCGGTACGAGCAGTACTTC.

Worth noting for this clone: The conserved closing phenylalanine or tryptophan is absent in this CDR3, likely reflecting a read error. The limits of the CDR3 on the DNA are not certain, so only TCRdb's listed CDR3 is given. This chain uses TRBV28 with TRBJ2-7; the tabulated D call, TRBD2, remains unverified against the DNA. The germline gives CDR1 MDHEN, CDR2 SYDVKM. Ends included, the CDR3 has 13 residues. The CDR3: CASSRLSPPSVEG.

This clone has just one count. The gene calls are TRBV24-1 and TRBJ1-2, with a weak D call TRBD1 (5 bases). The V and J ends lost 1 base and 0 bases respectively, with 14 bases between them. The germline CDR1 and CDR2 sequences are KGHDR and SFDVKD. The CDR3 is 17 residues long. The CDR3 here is CATSDFQGLRANYGYTF. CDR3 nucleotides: TGTGCCACCAGTGATTTCCAGGGATTACGGGCTAACTATGGCTACACCTTC.

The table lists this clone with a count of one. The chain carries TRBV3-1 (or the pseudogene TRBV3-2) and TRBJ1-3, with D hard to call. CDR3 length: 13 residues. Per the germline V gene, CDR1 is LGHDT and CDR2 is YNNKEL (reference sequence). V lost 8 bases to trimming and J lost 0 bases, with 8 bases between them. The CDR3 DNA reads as TGTGCCAGCGGGCCGTCCTCTGGAAACACCATATATTTT. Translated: CASGPSSGNTIYF.

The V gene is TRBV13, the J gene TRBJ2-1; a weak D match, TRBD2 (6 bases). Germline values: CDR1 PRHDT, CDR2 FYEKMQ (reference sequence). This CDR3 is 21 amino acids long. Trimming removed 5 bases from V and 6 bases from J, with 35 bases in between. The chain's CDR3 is CASSLSLNIPLGGELANEQFF. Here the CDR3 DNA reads TGTGCCAGCAGCCTATCCCTCAACATACCCCTTGGCGGGGAGCTCGCCAATGAGCAGTTCTTC.

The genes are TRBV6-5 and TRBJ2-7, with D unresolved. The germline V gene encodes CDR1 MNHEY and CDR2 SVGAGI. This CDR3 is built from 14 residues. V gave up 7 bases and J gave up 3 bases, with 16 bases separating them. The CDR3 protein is CASISGSGYYEQYF. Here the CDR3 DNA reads TGTGCCAGCATTTCAGGTTCCGGCTACTACGAGCAGTACTTC.

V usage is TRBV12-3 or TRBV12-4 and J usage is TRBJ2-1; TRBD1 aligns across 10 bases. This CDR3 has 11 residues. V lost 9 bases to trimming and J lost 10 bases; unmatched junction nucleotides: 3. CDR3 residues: CASRDRGEQFF. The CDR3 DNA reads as TGTGCCAGTCGGGACAGGGGCGAGCAGTTCTTC.